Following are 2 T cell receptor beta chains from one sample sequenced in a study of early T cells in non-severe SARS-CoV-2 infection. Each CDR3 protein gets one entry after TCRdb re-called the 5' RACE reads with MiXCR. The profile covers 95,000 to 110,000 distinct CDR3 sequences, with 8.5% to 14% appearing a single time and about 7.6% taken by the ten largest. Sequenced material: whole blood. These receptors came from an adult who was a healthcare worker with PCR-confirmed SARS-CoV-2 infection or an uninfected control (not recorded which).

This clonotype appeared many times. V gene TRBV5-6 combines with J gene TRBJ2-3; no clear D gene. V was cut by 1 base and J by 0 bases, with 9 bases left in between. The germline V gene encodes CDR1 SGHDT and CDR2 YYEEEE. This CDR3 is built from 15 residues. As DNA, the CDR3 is TGTGCCAGCAGCTTGACGTTATCCAGCACAGATACGCAGTATTTT. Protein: CASSLTLSSTDTQYF.

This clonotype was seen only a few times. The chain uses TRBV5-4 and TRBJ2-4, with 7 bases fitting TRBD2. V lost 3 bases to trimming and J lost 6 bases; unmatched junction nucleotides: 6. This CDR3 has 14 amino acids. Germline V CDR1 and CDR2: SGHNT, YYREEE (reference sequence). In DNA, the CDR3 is TGTGCCAGCAGCTGGGGGAGGGGCGGAAACATTCAGTACTTC. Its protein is CASSWGRGGNIQYF.